The sequence of this T cell receptor (beta chain) was determined in a study of cytomegalovirus exposure and HLA in healthy donors. This clone was seen a few times. TCRdb's copy holds only in-frame clones and misses some; the assay was immunoSEQ multiplex PCR. The sample lists about 98,000 clones, 87% occurring once. V gave up 4 bases and J gave up 10 bases, with 11 bases separating them. CDR1 and CDR2 (germline): LNHDA, SQIVND (reference sequence). This CDR3 region has 13 residues. What was sequenced was PBMCs. The rearrangement joins TRBV19 to TRBJ1-6, with D possibly being TRBD1 (6 bases). This clonotype was sampled from a woman aged 25 to 39 in good health and CMV-seronegative. CDR3 nucleotide sequence: TGTGCCAGTAGTAAGTCAGGGGAATCACCCCTCCACTTT. This codes for CASSKSGESPLHF.